The 20 T cell receptor beta chains below all came from one sample that was sequenced in a study of shared clonotypes between healthy human individuals. Using immunoSEQ multiplex PCR, the repertoire was profiled, and TCRdb retains in-frame clones only, with some absent. The sample lists about 1.5 million clones, 95% to 99% occurring once. The sample was naive CD4+ T cells sorted from blood. The subset denotes: CD45RA+ positively selected. The receptors here all came from a man aged 25 to 40 in good health.

In this sample, this clone turned up once. The CDR3 loop reads CASTRDVLQTQYF. As DNA, the CDR3 is TGTGCCAGCACCCGGGACGTGCTGCAGACCCAGTACTTC. The chain joins TRBV2 to TRBJ2-5, with D perhaps matching TRBD1 or TRBD2 (5 bases each). CDR1 SNHLY and CDR2 FYNNEI come from the germline V gene. The CDR3 totals 13 residues. V lost 7 bases, J lost 6 bases, and 15 bases lay in between.

The chain combines TRBV10-2 with TRBJ1-1; TRBD1 matches at 9 bases. With V trimmed by 3 bases and J by 5 bases, 10 bases remained unmatched. CDR1 WSHSY and CDR2 SAAADI come from the germline V gene. This CDR3 spans 16 amino acids. The CDR3 sequence is CASSETVGTGKTEAFF. The CDR3 nucleotides are TGCGCCAGCAGTGAAACAGTTGGGACAGGGAAAACTGAAGCTTTCTTT.

The rearrangement joins TRBV6-5 to TRBJ2-7; D is ambiguous. V gave up 6 bases and J gave up 1 base, with 13 bases separating them. Germline CDR1 is MNHEY and CDR2 is SVGAGI. The CDR3 is 14 residues long. The CDR3 DNA is TGTGCCAGCAGCCCGAGTTTTAGTTCCTACGAGCAGTACTTC. It specifies CASSPSFSSYEQYF.

The chain recombines TRBV9 with TRBJ2-1; 11 bases agree with TRBD2. Germline V gene sequence: CDR1 SGDLS, CDR2 YYNGEE. V dropped 0 bases and J dropped 10; count of bases not matched to a gene: 9. The CDR3 extends over 16 amino acids. The CDR3 DNA sequence: TGTGCCAGCAGCGTAGCTCTGATTAGCGGGAGGGAGGAGCAGTTCTTC. Its protein is CASSVALISGREEQFF.

This chain links TRBV6-1 with TRBJ2-2, with 8 bases fitting TRBD1. The germline gives CDR1 MNHNS, CDR2 SASEGT. Unmatched junction bases numbered 6, after V lost 2 bases and J lost 7 bases. The CDR3 extends over 15 amino acids. CDR3 amino acids: CASSERDRFVGELFF. The CDR3 nucleotides are TGTGCCAGCAGTGAAAGGGACAGGTTCGTCGGGGAGCTGTTTTTT.

The V call is TRBV18, the J call TRBJ2-3, with 10 positions matching TRBD2. The germline V gene has CDR1 KGHSH and CDR2 LQKENI. Germline trimming cut 2 bases from V and 2 bases from J; bases unmatched to any gene: 4. The CDR3 is 16 amino acids. CDR3: CASSPVSGRSTDTQYF. Here the CDR3 DNA reads TGTGCCAGCTCACCAGTTAGCGGGAGGTCCACAGATACGCAGTATTTT.

The V and J genes are TRBV7-9 and TRBJ2-1; D ambiguous. CDR3 length equals 15 residues. Trimming stripped 0 bases from V and 8 bases from J, with 14 bases between. Germline CDR1 reads SEHNR; CDR2 reads FQNEAQ (reference sequence). The CDR3 protein is CASSLAGTTGYEQFF. Written as DNA, the CDR3 is TGTGCCAGCAGCTTAGCGGGTACTACGGGTTATGAGCAGTTCTTC.

This chain uses TRBV7-8 with TRBJ2-7; 10 bases align to TRBD1. The CDR3 contains 16 residues. Germline V gene sequence: CDR1 SGHVS, CDR2 FQNEAQ. Trimming took 3 bases from V and 7 from J; bases not matched to a gene: 12. The CDR3 nucleotides are TGTGCCAGCAGCTTCCCGCCCGGGACAGGGGCTTGGGAGCAGTACTTC. It is translated as CASSFPPGTGAWEQYF. Filled out from reference TRBV7-8 and TRBJ2-7, the complete variable domain reads GAGVSQSPRYKVAKRGQDVALRCDPISGHVSLFWYQQALGQGPEFLTYFQNEAQLDKSGLPSDRFFAERPEGSVSTLKIQRTQQEDSAVYLCASSFPPGTGAWEQYFGPGTRLTVT.

The chain uses TRBV11-2 and TRBJ2-3; weak D call: TRBD1 (6 bases). Germline-derived CDR1 and CDR2 are SGHAT and FQNNGV. CDR3 length: 16 residues. The germline V and J ends were trimmed by 4 bases and 2 bases, with 16 bases remaining between them. CDR3 nucleotides: TGTGCCAGCAGCTATAAGTACAGGGTCCCCACAGATACGCAGTATTTT. This sequence encodes CASSYKYRVPTDTQYF.

Worth noting for this clone: The sample carries other DNA sequences with the same CDR3. The chain carries TRBV7-2 and TRBJ2-7, with 14 bases fitting TRBD2. V shed 5 bases and J 5 bases; nucleotides not matched to a gene: 8. The length of the CDR3 is 16 residues. The V gene's germline CDR1 is SGHTA and CDR2 FQGNSA. CDR3 loop: CASSPKRLAGGDEQYF. As DNA, the CDR3 is TGTGCCAGCAGCCCTAAAAGACTAGCGGGAGGGGACGAGCAGTACTTC.

This clone has just one count. The chain is built from TRBV20-1 and TRBJ2-1, with D perhaps TRBD2 (5 bases). Germline assignment: CDR1 DFQATT and CDR2 SNEGSKA (reference sequence). Trimming cost V 3 bases and J 10 bases, with 10 bases left between them. The CDR3 length is 11 residues. The CDR3 DNA is TGCAGTGCTAGCTTCCGAGGGGAGCAGTTCTTC. This sequence encodes CSASFRGEQFF.

This chain links TRBV14 with TRBJ2-6, with TRBD2 matching over 12 bases. V lost 4 bases and J lost 4; bases outside the gene matches: 8. CDR1 is SGHDN, CDR2 FVKESK, per germline. The CDR3 covers 18 residues. The CDR3 DNA reads TGTGCCAGCAGCCTTCCTAGCGGGAGGGATTCCGGGGCCAACGTCCTGACTTTC. Its translation is CASSLPSGRDSGANVLTF. The full variable domain, rest sourced from reference TRBV14 and TRBJ2-6, is EAGVTQFPSHSVIEKGQTVTLRCDPISGHDNLYWYRRVMGKEIKFLLHFVKESKQDESGMPNNRFLAERTGGTYSTLKVQPAELEDSGVYFCASSLPSGRDSGANVLTFGAGSRLTVL.

This clone was counted once. The chain links TRBV5-1 to TRBJ2-2; the D gene is possibly TRBD1 (6 bases). V dropped 10 bases and J dropped 5 bases, with 18 bases sitting between them. This CDR3 has 14 residues. Germline CDR1 SGHRS, CDR2 YFSETQ. CDR3 nucleotides: TGCGCCGGCTCCCCACAGGGTGATACCGGGGAGCTGTTTTTT. The encoded protein is CAGSPQGDTGELFF.

The chain couples TRBV13 to TRBJ2-5; possible D gene TRBD1, 6 bases. The CDR3 totals 14 residues. V was pared by 0 bases and J by 2 bases, with 7 bases between. The germline CDR1 and CDR2 sequences are PRHDT and FYEKMQ (reference sequence). CDR3 amino acids: CASSLGRGQETQYF. The DNA of the CDR3 is TGTGCCAGCAGCTTAGGCAGGGGACAAGAGACCCAGTACTTC.

The chain uses TRBV6-6 and TRBJ2-4; D unclear. The ends were cut back, 5 bases at V and 5 bases at J, with 7 bases in the middle. Germline loops: CDR1 MNHNY, CDR2 SVGAGI (reference sequence). The CDR3 has 12 amino acids. The CDR3 DNA sequence: TGTGCCAGCAGTGTACGTCAAAACATTCAGTACTTC. It encodes CASSVRQNIQYF.

The chain carries TRBV19 and TRBJ1-1; 9 nucleotides align to TRBD1. The CDR3 runs 13 residues. V dropped 4 bases and J dropped 10; count of bases not matched to a gene: 7. Germline V lookup: CDR1 LNHDA, CDR2 SQIVND (reference sequence). CDR3 residues: CASSSNRGQGAFF. CDR3 sequence (DNA): TGTGCCAGTAGTAGTAACAGGGGGCAGGGAGCTTTCTTT. Based on the CDR3 plus reference TRBV19 and TRBJ1-1, the full variable domain is DGGITQSPKYLFRKEGQNVTLSCEQNLNHDAMYWYRQDPGQGLRLIYYSQIVNDFQKGDIAEGYSVSREKKESFPLTVTSAQKNPTAFYLCASSSNRGQGAFFGQGTRLTVV.

The V gene is TRBV13, the J gene TRBJ2-1; 15 bases align to TRBD2. Germline CDR1 reads PRHDT; CDR2 reads FYEKMQ (reference sequence). This CDR3 has 14 residues. The J segment lost 14 bases and the V segment lost 5 bases, leaving 7 bases of the junction unmatched. The CDR3 DNA sequence: TGTGCCAGCAGCACGCGGACTAGCGGGAGGGCCGAGTTCTTC. This translates into CASSTRTSGRAEFF. The full variable domain, in which reference TRBV13 and TRBJ2-1 provide the parts outside the CDR3, is AAGVIQSPRHLIKEKRETATLKCYPIPRHDTVYWYQQGPGQDPQFLISFYEKMQSDKGSIPDRFSAQQFSDYHSELNMSSLELGDSALYFCASSTRTSGRAEFFGPGTRLTVL.

The rearrangement uses TRBV5-1 and TRBJ2-6, with 8 positions matching TRBD1. J was trimmed by 4 bases and V by 0 bases; bases with no gene match: 9. There are 18 residues in the CDR3. From germline, CDR1 is SGHRS and CDR2 YFSETQ. The CDR3 here is CASSLVRTGPAGANVLTF. The CDR3 nucleotides read TGCGCCAGCAGCTTGGTAAGGACAGGGCCGGCGGGGGCCAACGTCCTGACTTTC. The variable domain in full, completed from reference TRBV5-1 and TRBJ2-6, reads KAGVTQTPRYLIKTRGQQVTLSCSPISGHRSVSWYQQTPGQGLQFLFEYFSETQRNKGNFPGRFSGRQFSNSRSEMNVSTLELGDSALYLCASSLVRTGPAGANVLTFGAGSRLTVL.

This rearrangement joins TRBV21-1 to TRBJ2-7; the table's D call of TRBD2 was not tested on the DNA. TRBV21-1 is marked as a pseudogene. CDR3 length equals 15 residues. The CDR3 region is CASSKRAGGIYEQYF. CDR3 nucleotides: TGTGCCAGCAGCAAGCGAGCGGGAGGGATTTACGAGCAGTACTTC.

This chain connects TRBV9 to TRBJ1-1; D is ambiguous. Germline values: CDR1 SGDLS, CDR2 YYNGEE. The length of the CDR3 is 14 residues. V gave up 0 bases and J gave up 5 bases, with 11 bases separating them. CDR3 loop: CASSVDFSRTEAFF. CDR3 DNA: TGTGCCAGCAGCGTAGATTTTTCGAGGACTGAAGCTTTCTTT.